A selection of T cell receptor beta chains follows, all from one sample in a study of T-cell memory formation after mild COVID-19. Each CDR3 protein gets one entry after TCRdb re-called the 5' RACE reads with MiXCR. The sample holds 240,000 or so distinct CDR3 sequences; more than 8% are singletons and the top ten take around 21%. The sequenced material came from PBMCs or a T cell subset sorted from them (not recorded which). Source of these receptors: a man between 18 and 35 years old who had mild COVID-19 (a few samples of this study predate the infection). Cell type and time point are not known. The CDR3 runs from the conserved cysteine through the conserved F or W. The order of the fields is D gene, clone size, J gene, V gene, CDR3 DNA, CDR3 protein. D genes are given only for firm matches. The size field is filled for only some rows; it gives once, few, many or a size class.

d_call: .
clone_size: many
j_call: TRBJ2-4
v_call: TRBV3-1
cdr3_nt: TGTGCCAGCAGCCAAGATTACGGGCCCTACATTCAGTACTTC
cdr3_aa: CASSQDYGPYIQYF

d_call: .
clone_size: few
j_call: TRBJ1-5
v_call: TRBV4-1
cdr3_nt: TGCGCCAGCAGCCAAGATGGGGTCGGGGGAACGCAGCCCCAGCATTTT
cdr3_aa: CASSQDGVGGTQPQHF

d_call: .
clone_size: few
j_call: TRBJ1-2
v_call: TRBV12-3/TRBV12-4
cdr3_nt: TGTGCCAGCAAGGTGGGCAGATTACAAGGCTACACCTTC
cdr3_aa: CASKVGRLQGYTF

d_call: .
clone_size: .
j_call: TRBJ2-6
v_call: TRBV5-1
cdr3_nt: TGCGCCAGCAGCTTCCCCAGTGACTCTGGGGCCAACGTCCTGACTTTC
cdr3_aa: CASSFPSDSGANVLTF

d_call: .
clone_size: many
j_call: TRBJ2-1
v_call: TRBV7-9
cdr3_nt: TGTGCCAGCAGCTCGGTCGGCGGGGAGCAGTTCTTC
cdr3_aa: CASSSVGGEQFF

d_call: .
clone_size: few
j_call: TRBJ2-4
v_call: TRBV2
cdr3_nt: TGTGCCAGCAGAAAGGGGGTCTTAGCCAAAAACATTCAGTACTTC
cdr3_aa: CASRKGVLAKNIQYF

d_call: .
clone_size: .
j_call: TRBJ2-3
v_call: TRBV20-1
cdr3_nt: TGCAGTGCTAGACGACCAGGGGACGGGCTGTGGGCAGATACGCAGTATTTT
cdr3_aa: CSARRPGDGLWADTQYF

d_call: TRBD2
clone_size: .
j_call: TRBJ2-1
v_call: TRBV5-1
cdr3_nt: TGCGCCAGCAGCTTGCGTGCGGGGGGGCCCTACAATGAGCAGTTCTTC
cdr3_aa: CASSLRAGGPYNEQFF

d_call: .
clone_size: many
j_call: TRBJ2-5
v_call: TRBV15
cdr3_nt: TGTGCCACCAGCAGAGATGAGGTCGAGACCCAGTACTTC
cdr3_aa: CATSRDEVETQYF

d_call: TRBD1
clone_size: .
j_call: TRBJ2-5
v_call: TRBV5-6
cdr3_nt: TGTGCCAGCGCTTGGCAGGGGGCAGAGACCCAGTACTTC
cdr3_aa: CASAWQGAETQYF

d_call: .
clone_size: few
j_call: TRBJ2-1
v_call: TRBV5-1
cdr3_nt: TGCGCCAGCAGCTTGGTTGGGCAAAGAACCTCCTACAATGAGCAGTTCTTC
cdr3_aa: CASSLVGQRTSYNEQFF

d_call: .
clone_size: few
j_call: TRBJ1-2
v_call: TRBV6-1
cdr3_nt: TGTGCCAGCAGTGAAGACGGGGTCTATGGCTACACCTTC
cdr3_aa: CASSEDGVYGYTF

d_call: .
clone_size: .
j_call: TRBJ2-2
v_call: TRBV30
cdr3_nt: TGTGCCTGGACCTCCTTAAACACCGGGGAGCTGTTTTTT
cdr3_aa: CAWTSLNTGELFF

d_call: .
clone_size: few
j_call: TRBJ1-2
v_call: TRBV18
cdr3_nt: TGTGCCAGCTCACCAGGAGGATACTATGGCTACACCTTC
cdr3_aa: CASSPGGYYGYTF

d_call: TRBD1
clone_size: few
j_call: TRBJ2-3
v_call: TRBV4-2
cdr3_nt: TGTGCCAGCAGCCACCAACAGGGGGCCCCAACCACAGATACGCAGTATTTT
cdr3_aa: CASSHQQGAPTTDTQYF

d_call: .
clone_size: few
j_call: TRBJ1-3
v_call: TRBV14
cdr3_nt: TGTGCCAGCAGCCAAGGATACTCGATGAGAGCTGGAAACACCATATATTTT
cdr3_aa: CASSQGYSMRAGNTIYF

d_call: TRBD2
clone_size: .
j_call: TRBJ2-3
v_call: TRBV14
cdr3_nt: TGTGCCAGCAGCCAGGAGCGGGGGGGCCTCCCGAGCACAGATACGCAGTATTTT
cdr3_aa: CASSQERGGLPSTDTQYF

d_call: .
clone_size: .
j_call: TRBJ1-2
v_call: TRBV6-5
cdr3_nt: TGTGCCAGCAGTTACTCAGGGAATCGTGGCTACACCTTC
cdr3_aa: CASSYSGNRGYTF

d_call: TRBD1
clone_size: .
j_call: TRBJ1-4
v_call: TRBV7-2
cdr3_nt: TGTGCCAGCACCACAGGGGGCGCCGGAGAAAAACTGTTTTTT
cdr3_aa: CASTTGGAGEKLFF

d_call: TRBD1
clone_size: .
j_call: TRBJ2-7
v_call: TRBV6-5
cdr3_nt: TGTGCCAGCAGTATCGGACAGGGGGCAACCTACGAGCAGTACTTC
cdr3_aa: CASSIGQGATYEQYF

d_call: .
clone_size: .
j_call: TRBJ1-5
v_call: TRBV4-1
cdr3_nt: TGCGCCAGCAGCCAAGATCAGGGACTCCAGCCCCAGCATTTT
cdr3_aa: CASSQDQGLQPQHF

d_call: .
clone_size: many
j_call: TRBJ1-3
v_call: TRBV10-3
cdr3_nt: TGTGCCATCAGTGCGGTCACCCGCCATGGAAACACCATATATTTT
cdr3_aa: CAISAVTRHGNTIYF

d_call: TRBD1
clone_size: .
j_call: TRBJ2-1
v_call: TRBV4-2
cdr3_nt: TGTGCCAGCAGCCAAGATAGCCTACAGGGGGTGTTCAATGAGCAGTTCTTC
cdr3_aa: CASSQDSLQGVFNEQFF

d_call: .
clone_size: .
j_call: TRBJ2-7
v_call: TRBV9
cdr3_nt: TGTGCCAGCAGCGCAGACAGGGAGGGCTCCTGCGAGCAGTACTTC
cdr3_aa: CASSADREGSCEQYF

d_call: .
clone_size: few
j_call: TRBJ2-1
v_call: TRBV11-2
cdr3_nt: TGTGCCAGCAGCTTAGGCAGGCAGAACAATGAGCAGTTCTTC
cdr3_aa: CASSLGRQNNEQFF

d_call: .
clone_size: .
j_call: TRBJ2-3
v_call: TRBV6-2/TRBV6-3
cdr3_nt: TGTGCCAGCAGTTACTCCTATGCAGATACGCAGTATTTT
cdr3_aa: CASSYSYADTQYF

d_call: TRBD2
clone_size: few
j_call: TRBJ2-1
v_call: TRBV28
cdr3_nt: TGTGCCAGCATGAGTACTAGCGGGAACAATGAGCAGTTCTTC
cdr3_aa: CASMSTSGNNEQFF

d_call: TRBD1
clone_size: many
j_call: TRBJ1-2
v_call: TRBV7-2
cdr3_nt: TGTGCCAGCAGCAGACAGGGGTTAAAGAACTATGGCTACACCTTC
cdr3_aa: CASSRQGLKNYGYTF

d_call: TRBD1
clone_size: few
j_call: TRBJ1-6
v_call: TRBV20-1
cdr3_nt: TGCAGTGCGAAGCCGGGACAGGACACACCCCTCCACTTT
cdr3_aa: CSAKPGQDTPLHF

d_call: .
clone_size: few
j_call: TRBJ1-1
v_call: TRBV7-2
cdr3_nt: TGTGCCAGCAGCTTAGGTCCCCTCAGGACTGAAGCTTTCTTT
cdr3_aa: CASSLGPLRTEAFF

d_call: TRBD1
clone_size: few
j_call: TRBJ2-7
v_call: TRBV20-1
cdr3_nt: TGCAGTGCTAGAGGGACAGGGGGCAACGAGCAGTACTTC
cdr3_aa: CSARGTGGNEQYF

d_call: .
clone_size: few
j_call: TRBJ2-3
v_call: TRBV7-2
cdr3_nt: TGTGCCAGCAGCTTCAGCGGACCGCCTGGAGATACGCAGTATTTT
cdr3_aa: CASSFSGPPGDTQYF

d_call: TRBD1
clone_size: many
j_call: TRBJ2-7
v_call: TRBV30
cdr3_nt: TGTGCCTGGGGGACAGGCTACGAGCAGTACTTC
cdr3_aa: CAWGTGYEQYF

d_call: .
clone_size: few
j_call: TRBJ2-2
v_call: TRBV7-9
cdr3_nt: TGTGCCAGCAGCCCCCCTTTGGGGGCAGACACCGGGGAGCTGTTTTTT
cdr3_aa: CASSPPLGADTGELFF

d_call: TRBD2
clone_size: few
j_call: TRBJ2-1
v_call: TRBV11-2
cdr3_nt: TGTGCCAGCAGCTTCCAAGCAGGCTCGGGGGGTGAGCAGTTCTTC
cdr3_aa: CASSFQAGSGGEQFF

d_call: .
clone_size: few
j_call: TRBJ2-1
v_call: TRBV24-1
cdr3_nt: TGTGCCACCAGTGATGGCTTGAAACGCTCCTACAATGAGCAGTTCTTC
cdr3_aa: CATSDGLKRSYNEQFF

d_call: .
clone_size: few
j_call: TRBJ1-2
v_call: TRBV12-3/TRBV12-4
cdr3_nt: TGTGCCAGCACTAGGGGGTATGGCTACACCTTC
cdr3_aa: CASTRGYGYTF

d_call: TRBD1
clone_size: .
j_call: TRBJ1-1
v_call: TRBV4-3
cdr3_nt: TGCGCCAGCAGCCAAGGGGGAGGGGGCAAGGTTTTAACTGAAGCTTTCTTT
cdr3_aa: CASSQGGGGKVLTEAFF

d_call: TRBD1
clone_size: .
j_call: TRBJ2-3
v_call: TRBV7-2
cdr3_nt: TGTGCCAGCAGCCAGGACAGGGGGACAGATACGCAGTATTTT
cdr3_aa: CASSQDRGTDTQYF

d_call: .
clone_size: many
j_call: TRBJ2-5
v_call: TRBV6-2/TRBV6-3
cdr3_nt: TGTGCCAGCGGGCCACCCGGGGCGGTCGCCCAGTACTTC
cdr3_aa: CASGPPGAVAQYF

d_call: .
clone_size: .
j_call: TRBJ1-6
v_call: TRBV7-2
cdr3_nt: TGTGCCAGCAGCTTTACAGGGCCCTATAATTCACCCCTCCACTTT
cdr3_aa: CASSFTGPYNSPLHF

d_call: TRBD2
clone_size: few
j_call: TRBJ2-5
v_call: TRBV7-2
cdr3_nt: TGTGCCAGCAGCTTAGGATCCGTAGCGGGAGAGACCCAGTACTTC
cdr3_aa: CASSLGSVAGETQYF